A single sample is the source of the 20 T cell receptor beta chains below, sequenced in a study of blood T cells in healthy people across ages. Through a sample-barcoded 5' primer and a J-beta primer mix, a second PCR was run for roughly 7 to 12 cycles. MiXCR, run by TCRdb on the 5' RACE reads, gives a single entry per CDR3 protein. The sample shows hundreds of thousands of distinct CDR3 sequences, approximately 44% of them seen only once. Specimen: blood. Source of these receptors: a man aged 55-75 years in good health.

This clonotype has a handful of counts. V gene TRBV20-1 combines with J gene TRBJ1-2, with 9 bases aligning to TRBD1. CDR1 and CDR2 (germline): DFQATT, SNEGSKA (reference sequence). The CDR3 is made up of 12 amino acids. Trimming took 3 bases from V and 7 from J; bases not matched to a gene: 3. The CDR3 coding sequence is TGCAGTGCTAGTCCGACAGGGGGTGGCTACACCTTC. Amino acids: CSASPTGGGYTF.

The rearrangement uses TRBV10-3 and TRBJ2-7, with D perhaps TRBD2 (5 bases). The CDR3 is 14 residues long. CDR1 is ENHRY and CDR2 is SYGVKD in the germline V gene. With 11 bases removed from V and 5 bases from J, the gap between germline ends came to 22 bases. CDR3 nucleotide sequence: TGTGCCTACAAGGTTGGAGAGGGCCCTAACGAGCAGTACTTC. Amino acids: CAYKVGEGPNEQYF.

With respect to this clonotype: A junction boundary mismatches the germline segment, possibly from a read error. This rearrangement joins TRBV10-3 to TRBJ2-3; the match to TRBD1 covers 7 bases. CDR1 is ENHRY and CDR2 is SYGVKD in the germline V gene. There are 15 residues in the CDR3. CDR3 sequence: CAISNTGASTDTLYF. As DNA, the CDR3 is TGTGCCATCAGTAACACAGGGGCTAGCACAGATACGCTGTATTTT.

This clonotype was seen a few times. The genes are TRBV12-3 or TRBV12-4 and TRBJ2-5; no definite D call. V shed 6 bases and J shed 0 bases, with 17 bases lying between them. CDR3 length equals 16 residues. As DNA, the CDR3 is TGTGCCAGCAGAAATGGCCTGATGTTCGACCAAGAGACCCAGTACTTC. Amino acids: CASRNGLMFDQETQYF.

The table lists this clonotype with a few counts. The chain has TRBV7-9 and TRBJ2-5; D not resolved. The germline V gene has CDR1 SEHNR and CDR2 FQNEAQ (reference sequence). The CDR3 runs to 16 residues. Trimming removed 5 bases from V and 0 bases from J, with 16 bases in between. In nucleotides, the CDR3 is TGTGCCAGCAGCCCGCAGAGTGGGCAGTACCAAGAGACCCAGTACTTC. Its translation: CASSPQSGQYQETQYF.

The rearrangement links TRBV6-2 or TRBV6-3 to TRBJ2-5; 9 bases fit TRBD1. CDR1 is MNHEY, CDR2 SVGEGT, per germline. This CDR3 spans 16 amino acids. V trimming: 7 bases; J trimming: 2 bases; junction bases outside the gene matches: 11. DNA of the CDR3: TGTGCCAGCACCCCTTTATGGGGACAGGGACAAGAGACCCAGTACTTC. Translated, it gives CASTPLWGQGQETQYF.

To note about this clonotype: One end of the junction does not line up with germline, which may come from a read error. V is TRBV2 and J is TRBJ1-2, with D uncertain. Germline CDR1 is SNHLY and CDR2 is FYNNEI. This CDR3 spans 24 amino acids. The CDR3 here is CAGSPLVRSSLKSPPAENSYGYTF. Here the CDR3 DNA reads TGTGCCGGCAGTCCTCTAGTTCGCTCCTCCCTGAAAAGCCCGCCGGCGGAGAACAGTTATGGCTACACCTTC.

This clonotype appeared a few times. This chain uses TRBV5-5 with TRBJ2-3; D possibly uses TRBD1 or TRBD2 (5 bases each). CDR1 SGHKS and CDR2 YYEKEE come from the germline V gene (reference sequence). The V end was cut by 4 bases, the J end by 3 bases, with 18 bases between. The CDR3 totals 16 residues. The CDR3 DNA is TGTGCCAGCAGCAAGGCCGGGACCCGCATTACAGATACGCAGTATTTT. Translating gives CASSKAGTRITDTQYF.

This clonotype was seen only a few times. The V gene is TRBV18, the J gene TRBJ2-7; D gene ambiguous. Per the germline V gene, CDR1 is KGHSH and CDR2 is LQKENI. Trimming pared 6 bases from V and 4 bases from J, leaving 16 bases between. CDR3 length: 14 residues. CDR3 region: CASSDTGLSYEQYF. The CDR3 DNA is TGTGCCAGCTCCGATACGGGTTTAAGTTACGAGCAGTACTTC. The complete variable domain, with remaining parts taken from reference TRBV18 and TRBJ2-7, reads NAGVMQNPRHLVRRRGQEARLRCSPMKGHSHVYWYRQLPEEGLKFMVYLQKENIIDESGMPKERFSAEFPKEGPSILRIQQVVRGDSAAYFCASSDTGLSYEQYFGPGTRLTVT.

The chain has TRBV7-9 and TRBJ2-5; 14 bases align to TRBD2. This CDR3 contains 15 residues. Germline CDR1 reads SEHNR; CDR2 reads FQNEAQ (reference sequence). V lost 5 bases, J lost 4 bases, and 3 bases stayed unmatched. The chain's CDR3 is CASSPGLAGAETQYF. The CDR3 region has the DNA TGTGCCAGCAGCCCGGGACTAGCGGGGGCAGAGACCCAGTACTTC.

This clonotype has more than one count but fewer than ten. The chain joins TRBV7-2 to TRBJ2-1, with a tentative D call TRBD2 (6 bases). The germline V gene has CDR1 SGHTA and CDR2 FQGNSA. CDR3 size: 14 residues. The germline V and J ends were trimmed by 5 bases and 8 bases, with 16 bases remaining between them. The chain's CDR3 is CASSERLVDDEQFF. In DNA form, the CDR3 reads TGTGCCAGCAGCGAGAGACTAGTAGACGATGAGCAGTTCTTC. Supplemented by reference TRBV7-2 and TRBJ2-1, the full variable domain reads GAGVSQSPSNKVTEKGKDVELRCDPISGHTALYWYRQSLGQGLEFLIYFQGNSAPDKSGLPSDRFSAERTGGSVSTLTIQRTQQEDSAVYLCASSERLVDDEQFFGPGTRLTVL.

CDR3 amino acids: CASSRLAGSTDTQYF. The DNA for the CDR3 is TGTGCCAGCAGTAGACTAGCGGGGTCGACAGATACGCAGTATTTT. The chain uses TRBV12-3 or TRBV12-4 and TRBJ2-3, with 11 bases aligning to TRBD2. V shed 5 bases, J shed 3 bases, and the junction held 4 bases outside the gene matches. The CDR3 is made up of 15 amino acids.

This chain joins TRBV3-1 and TRBJ1-2; the match to TRBD1 covers 7 bases. After removal of 3 bases from V and 3 bases from J, the junction contained 4 bases not matched to a gene. CDR1 and CDR2 (germline): LGHDT, YNNKEL (reference sequence). The CDR3 spans 14 residues. In DNA form, the CDR3 reads TGTGCCAGCAGCCACACGGGACAGCACTATGGCTACACCTTC. It specifies CASSHTGQHYGYTF. Filled out from reference TRBV3-1 and TRBJ1-2, the complete variable domain reads DTAVSQTPKYLVTQMGNDKSIKCEQNLGHDTMYWYKQDSKKFLKIMFSYNNKELIINETVPNRFSPKSPDKAHLNLHINSLELGDSAVYFCASSHTGQHYGYTFGSGTRLTVV.

The chain has TRBV28 and TRBJ1-2; unclear D gene. The CDR3 covers 13 residues. Germline values: CDR1 MDHEN, CDR2 SYDVKM. V lost 8 bases, J lost 0 bases, and 10 bases lay in between. CDR3 bases: TGTGCCAGCTTGTCCAGTCCTAACTATGGCTACACCTTC. It encodes CASLSSPNYGYTF.

This clonotype was observed many times. The chain is built from TRBV7-2 and TRBJ2-6; D uncertain. Trimming cost V 3 bases and J 0 bases, with 15 bases left between them. The CDR3 contains 18 residues. Germline V gene lookup returns CDR1 SGHTA and CDR2 FQGNSA. In DNA, the CDR3 is TGTGCCAGCAGCTTGAGCAGTGGCAGCATCTCTGGGGCCAACGTCCTGACTTTC. Its translation is CASSLSSGSISGANVLTF. Full variable domain (remainder filled in from reference TRBV7-2 and TRBJ2-6): GAGVSQSPSNKVTEKGKDVELRCDPISGHTALYWYRQSLGQGLEFLIYFQGNSAPDKSGLPSDRFSAERTGGSVSTLTIQRTQQEDSAVYLCASSLSSGSISGANVLTFGAGSRLTVL.

The chain links TRBV4-3 to TRBJ1-2; perhaps TRBD1 as D (5 bases). This CDR3 is 14 amino acids long. CDR1 LGHNA and CDR2 YSLEER come from the germline V gene. V was shortened by 0 bases and J by 8 bases, with 13 bases between the two germline ends. The CDR3 here is CASSQEEGWGGYTF. The CDR3, as DNA: TGCGCCAGCAGCCAAGAAGAAGGATGGGGCGGCTACACCTTC.

The chain uses TRBV7-9 and TRBJ1-1; 9 nucleotides agree with TRBD1. In germline, CDR1 is SEHNR, CDR2 FQNEAQ (reference sequence). With 2 bases clipped from V and 7 bases from J, the junction kept 5 bases outside the gene matches. The CDR3 covers 14 residues. The CDR3 protein is CASSLTGTGYEAFF. The CDR3 DNA is TGTGCCAGCAGCTTAACCGGGACAGGGTATGAAGCTTTCTTT.

In its sample, this clonotype was seen once. The J gene is TRBJ2-1, the V gene TRBV12-3 or TRBV12-4; 7 bases are a match to TRBD2. After removal of 11 bases from V and 11 bases from J, the junction contained 9 bases not matched to a gene. The CDR3 loop spans 11 amino acids. CDR3 sequence (DNA): TGTGCCGTACGGGAGGCGGGCAAGCAGTTCTTC. Translation: CAVREAGKQFF.

The genes are TRBV20-1 and TRBJ2-1; 8 bases fit TRBD2. After removal of 1 base from V and 7 bases from J, the junction contained 6 bases not matched to a gene. The CDR3 loop spans 14 amino acids. The germline V gene has CDR1 DFQATT and CDR2 SNEGSKA (reference sequence). The CDR3 spells CSARGLAFVNEQFF. The CDR3, as DNA: TGCAGTGCTAGAGGACTAGCGTTTGTGAATGAGCAGTTCTTC.

The chain uses TRBV4-3 and TRBJ2-1, with D perhaps matching TRBD1 or TRBD2 (5 bases each). Germline lookup yields CDR1 LGHNA and CDR2 YSLEER. V lost 6 bases and J lost 13, with 25 bases in between. The CDR3 extends over 15 amino acids. CDR3: CASSPTGGFEGTQFF. CDR3 in DNA: TGCGCCAGCAGTCCCACAGGCGGCTTTGAAGGGACCCAGTTCTTC.